Listed here is a single T cell receptor (beta chain). These data come from a study of blood T cell repertoires in COVID-19. Study background: PBMCs, B-cell-depleted T cells, or T cells provided the cDNA or gDNA that made up the material.

Original processing methods: For nucleated cells, counts were estimated from reference gene primer amplification. Assay used: immunoSEQ multiplex PCR; TCRdb lists only in-frame clones, some missing. The V and J calls and clone size come from that table; D and trimming were worked out from the DNA. The table shows approximately 60,000 clones, with around 80% occurring only once. CDR3 length: 15 amino acids. CDR1 and CDR2 from the germline V gene are MDHEN and SYDVKM. J gave up 6 bases and V 3 bases, and 7 bases lay outside the gene matches. The receptor's source is a woman older than 75 with acute or convalescent COVID-19. The rearrangement links TRBV28 to TRBJ2-1; 8 nucleotides match TRBD2. Specimen: peripheral blood. This chain's CDR3 is CASSFLSGATNEQFF. In DNA, the CDR3 is TGTGCCAGCAGTTTTCTTAGCGGGGCCACCAATGAGCAGTTCTTC. Filled out from reference TRBV28 and TRBJ2-1, the complete variable domain reads DVKVTQSSRYLVKRTGEKVFLECVQDMDHENMFWYRQDPGLGLRLIYFSYDVKMKEKGDIPEGYSVSREKKERFSLILESASTNQTSMYLCASSFLSGATNEQFFGPGTRLTVL.